One sample yielded the 11 T cell receptor beta chains listed below, sequenced in a study of CD8+CD57+ T cells in acquired aplastic anemia (dated by TCRdb to about 2018). The reads were generated on an Illumina HiSeq 2000. TCR beta VDJ combination and CDR3 sequence profiling used genomic DNA as the template. The public reads were run again by TCRdb, first through fastp at Q25 and then through MiXCR, and only productive beta chains were kept. Each record represents a unique CDR3 protein, reported with the most common genes and DNA among its rows. This sample gives some 200,000 distinct CDR3 sequences in total; less than 60% of them show up just once. Around 9.7% of the sample is taken by the ten largest. The patients picked for sequencing were ones in whom flow cytometry had shown an expansion of CD8+CD57+ cells. The sequenced sample was sorted CD4+, CD8+, or CD8+CD57+ T cells (not recorded which) from PBMCs. These receptors originate from a human donor with aplastic anemia.

The gene calls are TRBV9 and TRBJ1-4; D remains ambiguous. Trimming shortened V by 0 bases and J by 0 bases, and 12 bases separated the two germline ends. The CDR3 covers 17 residues. CDR1 and CDR2 from the germline V gene are SGDLS and YYNGEE. Written as DNA, the CDR3 is TGTGCCAGCAGCGTAGATTTAGACTTAACAACTAATGAAAAACTGTTTTTT. Translating gives CASSVDLDLTTNEKLFF.

A note on this clonotype: Relative to the germline gene, one junction end is altered; a read error may explain this. The V and J genes are TRBV19 and TRBJ2-1; D is possibly TRBD2 (6 bases). The germline CDR1 and CDR2 sequences are LNHDA and SQIVND (reference sequence). The CDR3 contains 18 residues. The CDR3 region is CASSTSSRLAGYYNEQLF. The CDR3 coding sequence is TGTGCCAGTAGTACCTCGTCTAGGCTGGCGGGATATTACAATGAGCAGCTCTTC. The full variable domain, rest sourced from reference TRBV19 and TRBJ2-1, is DGGITQSPKYLFRKEGQNVTLSCEQNLNHDAMYWYRQDPGQGLRLIYYSQIVNDFQKGDIAEGYSVSREKKESFPLTVTSAQKNPTAFYLCASSTSSRLAGYYNEQLFGPGTRLTVL.

The CDR3 nucleotides are TGCAGTGCTAGATTGACTAGCGGGGGGCTGGGTCAGTATTTT. Its protein product is CSARLTSGGLGQYF. The genes are TRBV20-1 and TRBJ2-3, with 13 nucleotides matching TRBD2. CDR1 DFQATT and CDR2 SNEGSKA come from the germline V gene (reference sequence). CDR3 length equals 14 residues. The V gene end was trimmed by 2 bases and the J gene end by 12 bases; junction bases not matched to a gene: 8.

J is TRBJ2-1 and V is TRBV11-3; D is unclear. This CDR3 is built from 14 residues. The V end was cut by 4 bases, the J end by 0 bases, with 7 bases between. Germline CDR1 reads SGHNT; CDR2 reads YENEEA. CDR3 bases: TGTGCCAGCAGCTCTCAGAGCTCCTACAATGAGCAGTTCTTC. Protein sequence: CASSSQSSYNEQFF.

There are many counts of this clonotype. The chain is built from TRBV4-1 and TRBJ2-4; D perhaps matches TRBD2 (5 bases). Deletions cut 1 base from V and 3 bases from J, with 10 bases between. The CDR3 has 15 amino acids. Germline CDR1 and CDR2: MGHRA and YSYEKL. The CDR3 coding sequence is TGCGCCAGCAGCCAAGGGCAGGCGGGCAAAAACATTCAGTACTTC. This codes for CASSQGQAGKNIQYF.

This clonotype was seen at least ten times. The V call is TRBV19, the J call TRBJ1-1, with D possibly matching TRBD1 (5 bases). Germline loops: CDR1 LNHDA, CDR2 SQIVND (reference sequence). The CDR3 totals 11 residues. The CDR3 DNA sequence: TGTGTCACGGGTAGGGGCACTGAAGCTTTCTTT. It encodes CVTGRGTEAFF.

This clonotype occurred a few times. The rearrangement joins TRBV6-5 to TRBJ2-3, with D possibly TRBD2 on 6 matching bases. The V gene lost 2 bases and the J gene lost 2 bases, with 14 bases spanning the gap. This CDR3 is built from 16 residues. The germline CDR1 and CDR2 sequences are MNHEY and SVGAGI. The CDR3 here is CASSYGMIAVTDTQYF. CDR3 bases: TGTGCCAGCAGTTACGGGATGATAGCGGTCACAGATACGCAGTATTTT.

The J gene is TRBJ1-1, the V gene TRBV2, with D unresolved. Germline V gene data show CDR1 as SNHLY and CDR2 as FYNNEI. V was cut by 6 bases and J by 5 bases, with 22 bases left in between. The CDR3 runs 16 residues. The CDR3 region is CASSRTQVGFGTEAFF. CDR3 coding DNA: TGTGCCAGCAGCAGAACGCAAGTCGGGTTTGGGACTGAAGCTTTCTTT.

This clonotype was counted a few times. The rearrangement links TRBV28 to TRBJ1-2; 10 bases align to TRBD1. Germline values: CDR1 MDHEN, CDR2 SYDVKM. Trimming took 6 bases from V and 1 from J; bases not matched to a gene: 2. The CDR3 spans 14 residues. CDR3 residues: CASRDRGRNYGYTF. The DNA of the CDR3 is TGTGCCAGCAGAGACAGGGGGCGTAACTATGGCTACACCTTC.

The rearrangement uses TRBV7-3 and TRBJ1-2; the match to TRBD1 covers 7 bases. Germline V gene data show CDR1 as SGHTA and CDR2 as FQGTGA. The CDR3 length is 15 residues. After removal of 3 bases from V and 0 bases from J, the junction contained 4 bases not matched to a gene. CDR3 nucleotides: TGTGCCAGCAGCTTGACAGGGACTTCTAACTATGGCTACACCTTC. Protein product: CASSLTGTSNYGYTF.

This clonotype was seen repeatedly, ten times or more. J is TRBJ1-3 and V is TRBV11-2, with a possible D match to TRBD1 (6 bases). Trimming shortened V by 5 bases and J by 1 base, and 21 bases separated the two germline ends. The germline gives CDR1 SGHAT, CDR2 FQNNGV. The CDR3 is made up of 18 amino acids. The CDR3 loop is CASSRNVVRRGSGNTIYF. CDR3 DNA sequence: TGTGCCAGCAGCAGAAATGTAGTAAGAAGGGGGTCTGGAAACACCATATATTTT. The entire variable domain, with the rest obtained from reference TRBV11-2 and TRBJ1-3, is as follows: EAGVAQSPRYKIIEKRQSVAFWCNPISGHATLYWYQQILGQGPKLLIQFQNNGVVDDSQLPKDRFSAERLKGVDSTLKIQPAKLEDSAVYLCASSRNVVRRGSGNTIYFGEGSWLTVV.